What follows are 12 T cell receptor beta chains derived from one specimen sequenced in a study of long-term antiretroviral therapy in people with HIV. Sequencing used immunoSEQ v3.0 at survey level. The assay was immunoSEQ multiplex PCR, and TCRdb's table has in-frame clones only and misses some. The sample shows more than 15,000 clones, approximately 95% of them seen only once. Sequencing used unsorted PBMCs, obtained approximately 11 years after starting antiretroviral therapy. All receptors come from a young man with HIV.

The V and J genes are TRBV11-2 and TRBJ2-7; D perhaps matches TRBD1 (8 bases). Trimming left V 5 bases short and J 6 bases short, with 14 bases between. This CDR3 is built from 13 residues. CDR1 is SGHAT, CDR2 FQNNGV, per germline. The CDR3 reads CASSLTGEGEQYV. The CDR3 region has the DNA TGTGCCAGCAGCCTGACAGGGGAGGGCGAGCAGTACGTC.

V and J are TRBV28 and TRBJ2-7; 8 bases are shared with TRBD1. Germline loops: CDR1 MDHEN, CDR2 SYDVKM. V trimming: 5 bases; J trimming: 11 bases; junction bases outside the gene matches: 8. This CDR3 has 12 residues. In DNA, the CDR3 is TGTGCCAGCAGTGGACAGGGTCTTGGGGAGTACTTC. This sequence encodes CASSGQGLGEYF.

The V and J genes are TRBV2 and TRBJ1-4; 7 positions match TRBD1. This CDR3 is built from 15 residues. Germline V gene data show CDR1 as SNHLY and CDR2 as FYNNEI. J was trimmed by 10 bases and V by 8 bases; bases with no gene match: 16. Written as DNA, the CDR3 is TGTGCCAGCGCCCGCTCGACAGGGTTTACCGGAAAACTGTTTTTT. Its protein is CASARSTGFTGKLFF.

The V gene is TRBV2, the J gene TRBJ2-2, with a possible D match to TRBD1 (6 bases). CDR1 is SNHLY, CDR2 FYNNEI, per germline. The CDR3 runs to 14 residues. Trimming took off 5 bases at V and 5 bases at J, with 12 bases between the two ends. CDR3 in DNA: TGTGCCAGCAGTAGACTACAGGGTACCGGGGAGCTGTTTTTT. Its protein is CASSRLQGTGELFF.

The chain carries TRBV6-5 and TRBJ2-4, with TRBD2 as a possible D gene (5 bases). Trimming stripped 3 bases from V and 0 bases from J, with 6 bases between. The V gene's germline CDR1 is MNHEY and CDR2 SVGAGI. The CDR3 is made up of 14 amino acids. CDR3 DNA sequence: TGTGCCAGCAGTTATGGACTAGCCAAAAACATTCAGTACTTC. It codes for CASSYGLAKNIQYF.

The genes are TRBV7-2 and TRBJ2-5; D remains ambiguous. The CDR3 runs 12 residues. In germline, CDR1 is SGHTA, CDR2 FQGNSA. V was cut by 1 base and J by 9 bases, with 9 bases left in between. The CDR3 sequence: CASSLVGYSQYF. In nucleotides, the CDR3 is TGTGCCAGCAGCTTAGTCGGCTACTCCCAGTACTTC.

The rearrangement links TRBV28 to TRBJ2-1; D is perhaps TRBD1 (5 bases). The CDR3 is 16 amino acids. Between the trimmed V and J ends, which lost 6 bases and 8 bases, there was a span of 23 bases. From germline, CDR1 is MDHEN and CDR2 SYDVKM. The CDR3 coding sequence is TGTGCCAGCAGCCCATACAGGACACGACTGGTCGATGAGCAGTTCTTC. This gives the protein CASSPYRTRLVDEQFF.

V and J are TRBV7-9 and TRBJ1-4, with D unclear. V lost 3 bases, J lost 8 bases, and 13 bases lay in between. This CDR3 spans 14 amino acids. Germline V gene data show CDR1 as SEHNR and CDR2 as FQNEAQ (reference sequence). The DNA for the CDR3 is TGTGCCAGCAGCTTCCTTTCGGGTGGCGAAAAACTGTTTTTT. This sequence encodes CASSFLSGGEKLFF.

The chain has TRBV27 and TRBJ2-5, with TRBD1 identical over 9 bases. Germline CDR1 reads MNHEY; CDR2 reads SMNVEV (reference sequence). The CDR3 runs to 20 residues. J was trimmed by 2 bases and V by 4 bases; bases with no gene match: 20. The CDR3 DNA follows: TGTGCCAGCAGTTCCAGGACAGGGGTGATCATAGGGGTGGTTCAAGAGACCCAGTACTTC. This translates into CASSSRTGVIIGVVQETQYF.

The chain is built from TRBV5-1 and TRBJ2-5; 10 bases line up with TRBD1. The V gene end was trimmed by 4 bases and the J gene end by 4 bases; junction bases not matched to a gene: 7. The CDR3 covers 15 residues. Per germline, CDR1 SGHRS and CDR2 YFSETQ. The CDR3 is CASSAGTGAGETQYF. Written as DNA, the CDR3 is TGCGCCAGCAGCGCAGGGACAGGGGCAGGAGAGACCCAGTACTTC.

The J gene is TRBJ1-4, the V gene TRBV7-9; 9 bases match TRBD1. Germline CDR1 SEHNR, CDR2 FQNEAQ (reference sequence). The length of the CDR3 is 16 residues. The V and J ends lost 5 bases and 7 bases, in that order; junction bases with no gene match: 11. The CDR3 spells CASSIRQGVVGEKLFF. CDR3 in DNA: TGTGCCAGCAGCATTCGACAGGGGGTAGTAGGTGAAAAACTGTTTTTT.

The genes are TRBV19 and TRBJ1-1; D gene unclear. The CDR3 extends over 14 amino acids. Germline V gives CDR1 LNHDA, CDR2 SQIVND (reference sequence). The ends were cut back, 3 bases at V and 0 bases at J, with 8 bases in the middle. Here the CDR3 DNA reads TGTGCCAGTAGTATCAGACACTTGAACACTGAAGCTTTCTTT. It translates to CASSIRHLNTEAFF.